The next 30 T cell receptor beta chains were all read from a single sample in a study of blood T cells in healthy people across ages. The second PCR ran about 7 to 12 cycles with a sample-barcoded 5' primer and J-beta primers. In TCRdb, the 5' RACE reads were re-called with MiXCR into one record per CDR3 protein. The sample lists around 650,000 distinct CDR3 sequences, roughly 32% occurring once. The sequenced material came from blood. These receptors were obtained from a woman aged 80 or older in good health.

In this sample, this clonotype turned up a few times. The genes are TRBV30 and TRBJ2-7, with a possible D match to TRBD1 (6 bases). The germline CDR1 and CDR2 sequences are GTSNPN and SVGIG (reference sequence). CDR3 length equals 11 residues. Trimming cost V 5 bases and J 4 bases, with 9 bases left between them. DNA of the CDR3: TGTGCCTGGGTCGGACAGTACGAGCAGTACTTC. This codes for CAWVGQYEQYF.

The CDR3 protein is CAITGREGSTEAFF. CDR3 nucleotide sequence: TGTGCCATCACGGGAAGAGAGGGCTCCACTGAAGCTTTCTTT. The rearrangement links TRBV10-3 to TRBJ1-1, with no clear D. V shed 7 bases and J shed 4 bases, with 16 bases lying between them. The CDR3 runs to 14 residues. The germline gives CDR1 ENHRY, CDR2 SYGVKD.

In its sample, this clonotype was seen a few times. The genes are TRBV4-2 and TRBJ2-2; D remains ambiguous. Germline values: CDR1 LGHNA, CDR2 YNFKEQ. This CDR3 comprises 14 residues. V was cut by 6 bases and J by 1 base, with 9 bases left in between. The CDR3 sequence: CASRVEMNTGELFF. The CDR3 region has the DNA TGTGCCAGCAGGGTGGAGATGAACACCGGGGAGCTGTTTTTT.

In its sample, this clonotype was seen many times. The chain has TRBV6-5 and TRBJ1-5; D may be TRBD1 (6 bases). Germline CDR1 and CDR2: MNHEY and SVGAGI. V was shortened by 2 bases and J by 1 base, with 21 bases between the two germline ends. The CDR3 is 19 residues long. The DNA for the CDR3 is TGTGCCAGCAGTTACGGGGGTGGGGGCGTAAAGGGGAGCAATCAGCCCCAGCATTTT. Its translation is CASSYGGGGVKGSNQPQHF.

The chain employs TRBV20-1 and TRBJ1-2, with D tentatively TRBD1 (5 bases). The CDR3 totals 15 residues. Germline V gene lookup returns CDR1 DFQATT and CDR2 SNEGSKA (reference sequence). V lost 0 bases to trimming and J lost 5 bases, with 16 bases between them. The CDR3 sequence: CSARDWIGRVYGYTF. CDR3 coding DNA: TGCAGTGCTAGAGATTGGATAGGCAGGGTTTATGGCTACACCTTC.

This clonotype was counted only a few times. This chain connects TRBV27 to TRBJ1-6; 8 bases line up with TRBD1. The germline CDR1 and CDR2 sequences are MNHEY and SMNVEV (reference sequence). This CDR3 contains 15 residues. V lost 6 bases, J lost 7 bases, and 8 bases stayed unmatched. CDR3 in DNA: TGTGCCAGCAGACAGGACAGGGTGGAAAATTCACCCCTCCACTTT. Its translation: CASRQDRVENSPLHF.

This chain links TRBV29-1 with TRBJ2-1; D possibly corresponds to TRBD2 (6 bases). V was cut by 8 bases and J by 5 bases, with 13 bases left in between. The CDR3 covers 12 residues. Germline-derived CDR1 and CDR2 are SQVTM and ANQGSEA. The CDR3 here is CSIVTRNNEQFF. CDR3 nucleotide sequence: TGCAGCATTGTGACTAGGAACAATGAGCAGTTCTTC.

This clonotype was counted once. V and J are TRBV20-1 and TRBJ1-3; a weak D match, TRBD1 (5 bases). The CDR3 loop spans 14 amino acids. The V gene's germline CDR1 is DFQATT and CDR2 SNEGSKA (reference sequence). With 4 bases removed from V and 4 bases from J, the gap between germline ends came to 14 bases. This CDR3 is CSAKQVVDGNTIYF. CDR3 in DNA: TGCAGTGCTAAACAGGTCGTCGACGGAAACACCATATATTTT.

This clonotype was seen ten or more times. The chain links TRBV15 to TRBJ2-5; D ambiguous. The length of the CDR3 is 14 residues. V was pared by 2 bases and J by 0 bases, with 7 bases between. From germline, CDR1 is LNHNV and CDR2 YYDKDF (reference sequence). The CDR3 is CATSRPGYQETQYF. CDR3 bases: TGTGCCACCAGCAGACCTGGGTACCAAGAGACCCAGTACTTC.

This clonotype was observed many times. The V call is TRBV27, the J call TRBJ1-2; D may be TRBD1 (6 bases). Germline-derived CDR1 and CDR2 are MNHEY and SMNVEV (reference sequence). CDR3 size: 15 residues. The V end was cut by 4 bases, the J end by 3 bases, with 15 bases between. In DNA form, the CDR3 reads TGTGCCAGCAGTTCAGCCCAGGGGATGTACTATGGCTACACCTTC. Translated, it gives CASSSAQGMYYGYTF.

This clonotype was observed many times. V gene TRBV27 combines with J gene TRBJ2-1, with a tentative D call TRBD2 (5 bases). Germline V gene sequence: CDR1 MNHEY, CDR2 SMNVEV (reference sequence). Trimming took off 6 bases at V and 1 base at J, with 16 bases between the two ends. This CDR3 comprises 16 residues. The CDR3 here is CASSLPGLTSYNEQFF. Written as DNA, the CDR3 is TGTGCCAGCAGCCTTCCCGGACTGACGTCCTACAATGAGCAGTTCTTC.

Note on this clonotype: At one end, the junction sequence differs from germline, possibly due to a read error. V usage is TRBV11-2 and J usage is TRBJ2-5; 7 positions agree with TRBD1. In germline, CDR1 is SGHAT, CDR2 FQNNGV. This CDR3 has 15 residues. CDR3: CVSSPRTGSGNEQYF. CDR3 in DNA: TGTGTCAGCAGCCCGCGGACAGGCTCGGGCAATGAGCAGTACTTC.

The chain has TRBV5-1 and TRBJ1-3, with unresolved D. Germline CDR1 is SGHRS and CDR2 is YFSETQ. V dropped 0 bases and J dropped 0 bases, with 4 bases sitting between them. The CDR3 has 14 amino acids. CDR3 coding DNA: TGCGCCAGCAGCTTGGATGTCTCTGGAAACACCATATATTTT. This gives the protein CASSLDVSGNTIYF.

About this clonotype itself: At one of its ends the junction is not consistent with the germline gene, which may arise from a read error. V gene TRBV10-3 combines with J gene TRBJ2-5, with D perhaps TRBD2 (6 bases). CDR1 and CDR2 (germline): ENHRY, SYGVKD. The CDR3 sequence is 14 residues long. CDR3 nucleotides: TGTGCCATCAGGGAGTCGGACTACGGGGAGACCCAGTACTTC. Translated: CAIRESDYGETQYF.

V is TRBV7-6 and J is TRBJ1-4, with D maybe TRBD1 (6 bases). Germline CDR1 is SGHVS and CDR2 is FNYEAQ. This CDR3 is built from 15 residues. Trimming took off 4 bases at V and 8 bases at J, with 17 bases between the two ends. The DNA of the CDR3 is TGTGCCAGCAGCTCTGGGCCAGGGACATTCGAAAAACTGTTTTTT. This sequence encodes CASSSGPGTFEKLFF.

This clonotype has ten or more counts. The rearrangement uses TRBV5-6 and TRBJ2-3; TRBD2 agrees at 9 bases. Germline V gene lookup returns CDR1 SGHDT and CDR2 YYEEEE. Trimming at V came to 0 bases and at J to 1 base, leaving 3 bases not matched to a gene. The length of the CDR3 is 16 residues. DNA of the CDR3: TGTGCCAGCAGCTTGGTCGGCGGGGGGGGCACAGATACGCAGTATTTT. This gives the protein CASSLVGGGGTDTQYF.

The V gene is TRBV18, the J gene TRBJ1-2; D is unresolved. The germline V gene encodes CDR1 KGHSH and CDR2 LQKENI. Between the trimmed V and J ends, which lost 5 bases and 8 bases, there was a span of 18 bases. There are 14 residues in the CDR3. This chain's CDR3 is CASSLDILLSGYTF. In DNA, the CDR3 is TGTGCCAGCTCATTAGATATCCTTCTATCCGGCTACACCTTC. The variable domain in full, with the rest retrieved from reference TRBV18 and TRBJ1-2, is NAGVMQNPRHLVRRRGQEARLRCSPMKGHSHVYWYRQLPEEGLKFMVYLQKENIIDESGMPKERFSAEFPKEGPSILRIQQVVRGDSAAYFCASSLDILLSGYTFGSGTRLTVV.

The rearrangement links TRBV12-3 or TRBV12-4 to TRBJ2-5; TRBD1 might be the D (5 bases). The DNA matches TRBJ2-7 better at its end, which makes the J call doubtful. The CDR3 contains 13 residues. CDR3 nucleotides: TGTGCCAGCAGTCTCGGACAAAGGAGCGAGCAGTACTTC. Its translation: CASSLGQRSEQYF.

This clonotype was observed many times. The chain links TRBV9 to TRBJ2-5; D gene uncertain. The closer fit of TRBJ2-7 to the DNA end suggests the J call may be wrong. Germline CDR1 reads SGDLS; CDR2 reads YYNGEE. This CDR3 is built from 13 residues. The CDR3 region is CASSEGLLGEQYF. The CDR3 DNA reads TGTGCCAGCAGTGAAGGCCTTCTCGGCGAGCAGTACTTC.

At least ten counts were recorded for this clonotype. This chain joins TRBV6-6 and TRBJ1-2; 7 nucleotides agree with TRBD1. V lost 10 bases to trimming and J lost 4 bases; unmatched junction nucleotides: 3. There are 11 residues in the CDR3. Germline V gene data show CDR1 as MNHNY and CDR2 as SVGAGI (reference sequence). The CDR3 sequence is CANRGGYGYTF. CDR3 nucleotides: TGTGCCAACAGGGGTGGCTATGGCTACACCTTC.

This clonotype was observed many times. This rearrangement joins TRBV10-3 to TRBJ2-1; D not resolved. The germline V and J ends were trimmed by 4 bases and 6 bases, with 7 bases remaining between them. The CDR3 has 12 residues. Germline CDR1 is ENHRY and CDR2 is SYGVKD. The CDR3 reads CAISARPNEQFF. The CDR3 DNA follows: TGTGCCATCAGTGCCCGCCCCAATGAGCAGTTCTTC.

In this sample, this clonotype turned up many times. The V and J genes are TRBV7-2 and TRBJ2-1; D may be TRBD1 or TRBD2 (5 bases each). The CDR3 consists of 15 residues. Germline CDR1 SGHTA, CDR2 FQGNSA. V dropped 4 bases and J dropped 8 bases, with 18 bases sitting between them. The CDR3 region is CASSSSWGRDYEQFF. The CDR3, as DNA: TGTGCCAGCAGCTCAAGTTGGGGGAGAGACTATGAGCAGTTCTTC.

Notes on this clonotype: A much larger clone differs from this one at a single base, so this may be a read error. The DNA for the CDR3 is TGTGCCAGCAGCCAAGAAGGGGCGAAATTCGATGAGCAGTTCTTC. Amino acids: CASSQEGAKFDEQFF. This chain connects TRBV3-1 to TRBJ2-1; possibly TRBD1 for D (5 bases). Germline V gene lookup returns CDR1 LGHDT and CDR2 YNNKEL (reference sequence). Trimming shortened V by 0 bases and J by 8 bases, and 14 bases separated the two germline ends. The CDR3 totals 15 residues.

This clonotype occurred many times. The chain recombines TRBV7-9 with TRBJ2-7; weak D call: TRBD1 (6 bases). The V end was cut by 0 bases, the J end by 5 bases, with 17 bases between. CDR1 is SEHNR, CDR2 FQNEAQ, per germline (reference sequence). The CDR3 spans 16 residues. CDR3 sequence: CASSLASPGQVHEQYF. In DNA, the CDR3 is TGTGCCAGCAGCTTAGCGTCACCGGGACAAGTCCACGAGCAGTACTTC.

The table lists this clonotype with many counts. CDR3 region: CASSLEGFTNEKLFF. The CDR3 coding sequence is TGTGCCAGCAGTTTAGAAGGGTTTACTAATGAAAAACTGTTTTTT. The V call is TRBV27, the J call TRBJ1-4, with no clear D. Per germline, CDR1 MNHEY and CDR2 SMNVEV (reference sequence). This CDR3 comprises 15 residues. V was trimmed by 2 bases and J by 2 bases, leaving 9 bases between them.

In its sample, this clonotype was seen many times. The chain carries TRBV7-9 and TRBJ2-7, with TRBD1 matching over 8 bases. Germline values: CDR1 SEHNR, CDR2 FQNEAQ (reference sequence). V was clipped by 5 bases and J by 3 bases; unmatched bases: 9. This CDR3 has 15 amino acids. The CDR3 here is CASSPRQGKSYEQYF. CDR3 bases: TGTGCCAGCAGCCCGAGACAGGGGAAGAGCTACGAGCAGTACTTC.

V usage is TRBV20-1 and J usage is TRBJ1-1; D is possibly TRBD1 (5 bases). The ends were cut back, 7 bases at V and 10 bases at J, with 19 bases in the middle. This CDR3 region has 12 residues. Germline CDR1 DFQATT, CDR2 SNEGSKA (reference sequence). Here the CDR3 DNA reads TGCAGTGTCGAATCGGGGGGAAGGGCAGCTTTCTTT. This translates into CSVESGGRAAFF.

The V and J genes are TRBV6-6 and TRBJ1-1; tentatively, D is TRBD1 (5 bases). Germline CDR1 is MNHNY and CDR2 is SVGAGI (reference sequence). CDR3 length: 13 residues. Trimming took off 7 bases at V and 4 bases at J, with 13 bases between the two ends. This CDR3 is CASIDSSGTEAFF. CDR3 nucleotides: TGTGCCAGCATTGACAGCTCGGGCACTGAAGCTTTCTTT.

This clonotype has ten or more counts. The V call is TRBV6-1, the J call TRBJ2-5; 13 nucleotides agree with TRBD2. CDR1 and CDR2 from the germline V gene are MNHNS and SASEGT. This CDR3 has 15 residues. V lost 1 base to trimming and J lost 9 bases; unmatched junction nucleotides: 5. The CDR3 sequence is CASSEGLAGGPPQYF. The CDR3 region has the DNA TGTGCCAGCAGTGAAGGACTAGCGGGGGGCCCTCCCCAGTACTTC.

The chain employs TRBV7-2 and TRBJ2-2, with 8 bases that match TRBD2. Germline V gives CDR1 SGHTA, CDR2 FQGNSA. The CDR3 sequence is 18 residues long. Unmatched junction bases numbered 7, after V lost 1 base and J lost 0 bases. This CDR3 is CASSLGAGGSANTGELFF. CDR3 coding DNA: TGTGCCAGCAGCTTAGGTGCGGGGGGTAGCGCGAACACCGGGGAGCTGTTTTTT.